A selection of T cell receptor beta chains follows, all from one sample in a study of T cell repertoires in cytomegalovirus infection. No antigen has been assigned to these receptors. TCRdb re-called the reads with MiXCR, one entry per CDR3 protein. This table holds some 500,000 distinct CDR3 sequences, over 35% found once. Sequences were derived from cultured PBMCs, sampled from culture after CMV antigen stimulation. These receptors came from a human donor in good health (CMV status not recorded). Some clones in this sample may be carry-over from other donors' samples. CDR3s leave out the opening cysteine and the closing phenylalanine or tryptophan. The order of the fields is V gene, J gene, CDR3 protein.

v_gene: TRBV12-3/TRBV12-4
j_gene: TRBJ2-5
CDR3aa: SSSLGRGETQY

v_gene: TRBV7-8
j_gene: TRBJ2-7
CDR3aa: ASSWVASEQY

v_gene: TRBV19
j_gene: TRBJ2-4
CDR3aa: ASSPGQRVKNIQY

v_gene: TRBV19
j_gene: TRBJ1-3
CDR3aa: ASSPAAGTIY

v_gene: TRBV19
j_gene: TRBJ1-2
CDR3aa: ASRRNLRTGGAYGYT

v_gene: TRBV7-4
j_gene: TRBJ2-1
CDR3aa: ASSLARLAGGVLYNEQF

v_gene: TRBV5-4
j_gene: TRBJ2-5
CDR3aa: ASSLNSIGGAQY

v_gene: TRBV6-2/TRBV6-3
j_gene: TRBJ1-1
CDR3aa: ASSFANTGTEAF

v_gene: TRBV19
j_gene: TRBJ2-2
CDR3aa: ASRIPGAPNTGELF

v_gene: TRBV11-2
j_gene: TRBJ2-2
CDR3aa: ASSFTKLAGATYTGELF

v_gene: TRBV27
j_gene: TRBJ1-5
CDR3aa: ASSSLRDSNQPQH

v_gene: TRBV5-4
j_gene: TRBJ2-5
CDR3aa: ASSQTSGQETQY

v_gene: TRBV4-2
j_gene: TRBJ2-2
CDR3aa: ASSQGLMNTGELF

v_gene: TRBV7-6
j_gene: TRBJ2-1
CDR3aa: ASSPSGGREQF

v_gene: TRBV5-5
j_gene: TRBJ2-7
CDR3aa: ASSFLTQGQGEQY

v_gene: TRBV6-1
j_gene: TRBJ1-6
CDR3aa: AGTQTGFWDSPLH

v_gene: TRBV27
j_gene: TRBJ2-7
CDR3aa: ASRGGLREY

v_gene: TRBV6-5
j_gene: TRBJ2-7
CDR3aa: ASSYGELYEQY

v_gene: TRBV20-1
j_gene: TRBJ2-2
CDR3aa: SARTGANTGELF

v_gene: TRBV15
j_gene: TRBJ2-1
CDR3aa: ATSIIGGYNEQF

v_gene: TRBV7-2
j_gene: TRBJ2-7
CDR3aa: ASSLTSGVSYEQY

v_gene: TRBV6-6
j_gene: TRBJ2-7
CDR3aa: ASRVSSYEQY

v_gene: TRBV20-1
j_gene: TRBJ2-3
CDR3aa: SASNPLQGVGRLGTDTQY

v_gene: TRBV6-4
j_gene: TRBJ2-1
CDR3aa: ASSDRFLGGSKQF

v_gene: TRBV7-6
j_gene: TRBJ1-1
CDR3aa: ASSLLGGTVNTEAF

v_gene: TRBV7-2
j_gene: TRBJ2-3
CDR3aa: ASSTPGGAGDTQY

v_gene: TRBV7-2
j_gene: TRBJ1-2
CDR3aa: ASSHQGAWGPGA

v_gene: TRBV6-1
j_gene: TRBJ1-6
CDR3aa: ASSYGTGADVYNSPLH

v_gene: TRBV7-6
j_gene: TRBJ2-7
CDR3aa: ASSLVGDRGYEQY

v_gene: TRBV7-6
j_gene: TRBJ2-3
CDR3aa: ASSLDIGVSGDTQY

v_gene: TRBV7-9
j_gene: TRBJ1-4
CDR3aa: ASSLVGGRGEKLF

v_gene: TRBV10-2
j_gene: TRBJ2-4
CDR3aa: ASSRAGVENIQY

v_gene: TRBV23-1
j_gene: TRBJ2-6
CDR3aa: ASSHSPRRSGQEFFGANVLT

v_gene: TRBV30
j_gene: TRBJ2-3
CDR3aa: AWSVQRTGDTDTQY

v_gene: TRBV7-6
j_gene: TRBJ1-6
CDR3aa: ASSLVSAWYNSPLH

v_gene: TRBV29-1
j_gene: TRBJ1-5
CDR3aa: SGVGPGGHYNQPQH

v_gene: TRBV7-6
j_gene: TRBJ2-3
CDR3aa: ASRSIGGRASDTQY

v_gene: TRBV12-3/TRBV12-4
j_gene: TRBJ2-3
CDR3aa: ASSSGQGLNTQY

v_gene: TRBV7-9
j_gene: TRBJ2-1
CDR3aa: ASSLGGRPEQF

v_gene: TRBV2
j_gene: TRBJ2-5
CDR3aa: ASRDGGSQETQY

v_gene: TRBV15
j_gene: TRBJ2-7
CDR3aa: ATSGSGGAVYEQY

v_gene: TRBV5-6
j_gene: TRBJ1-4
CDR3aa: ASSRGGGDEKLF

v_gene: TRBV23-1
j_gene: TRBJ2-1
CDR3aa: ASSHTAHNEQF

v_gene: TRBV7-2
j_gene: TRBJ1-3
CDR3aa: ASPDTIY

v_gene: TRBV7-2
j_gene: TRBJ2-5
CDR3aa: ASSPGLAGGTQY

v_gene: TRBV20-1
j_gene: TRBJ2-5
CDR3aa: SARPRTQRGTQY

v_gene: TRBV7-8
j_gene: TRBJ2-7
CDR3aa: ATEIIAGDEQY

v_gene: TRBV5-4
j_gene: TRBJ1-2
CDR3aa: ASSPSWENYGYT

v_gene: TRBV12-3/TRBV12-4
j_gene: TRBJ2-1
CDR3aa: ASGLPGNEQF

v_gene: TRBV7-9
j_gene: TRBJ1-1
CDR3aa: ATEIGTDYEAF

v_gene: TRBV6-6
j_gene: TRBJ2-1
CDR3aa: ASTQGLVGSNEQF

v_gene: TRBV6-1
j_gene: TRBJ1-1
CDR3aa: ASSARWGETEAF

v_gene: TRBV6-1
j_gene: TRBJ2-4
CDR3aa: ASSEAGGIMYIQY

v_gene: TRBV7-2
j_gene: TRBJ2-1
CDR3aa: ASSLGPLGF

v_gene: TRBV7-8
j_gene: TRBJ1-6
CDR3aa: ASSPRRGGNSPLH

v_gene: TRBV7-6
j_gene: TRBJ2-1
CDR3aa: ASSPPGARFNEQF

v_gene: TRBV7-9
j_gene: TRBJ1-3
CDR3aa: ASSAKGIGNTIY

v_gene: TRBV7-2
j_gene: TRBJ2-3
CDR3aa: ATKPSTTQDTQY

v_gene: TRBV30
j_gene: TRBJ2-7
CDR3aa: AWMGVSSYEQY